The 15 T cell receptor beta chains below come from one sample, sequenced in a study of CXCR3-negative and CXCR3-positive naive CD8 T cells. Study findings and constraints: Comparison of naive cells showed more hydrophobic TRB CDR3s in CXCR3-positive than in CXCR3-negative naive cells.

TRB cDNA libraries were made by UMI-labeled 5' RACE. With the 5' RACE reads reprocessed, TCRdb shows one record per CDR3 protein and no DNA. Recorded for this sample: some 120,000 distinct CDR3 sequences. For these TCRs, the target antigens are not known. Specimen: naive CXCR3+ CD8+ T cells from blood. Subset of the sample: CD45RO-CCR7+CD27+CD95- naive CD8+ T cells expressing CXCR3 (TNR3+). All receptors come from a human donor in good health. Some clones in this sample may be carry-over from other donors' samples.

The CDR3 sequence: CASSLRELNYCYTF. This chain connects TRBV11-1 to TRBJ1-2. The CDR3 runs to 14 residues. Looked up from germline, CDR1 is SGHAT and CDR2 is FQDESV (reference sequence).

The chain links TRBV29-1 to TRBJ2-2; the D call of TRBD1 rests on TCRdb alone, since no DNA is present to check it. This CDR3 contains 12 residues. CDR1 and CDR2 (germline): SQVTM, ANQGSEA. CDR3 protein: CSVYRETGELFF.

This rearrangement joins TRBV7-9 to TRBJ1-1. This CDR3 comprises 12 residues. Germline loops: CDR1 SEHNR, CDR2 FQNEAQ (reference sequence). The CDR3 sequence: CASTSAGTEAFF. Full variable domain (missing parts from reference TRBV7-9 and TRBJ1-1): DTGVSQNPRHKITKRGQNVTFRCDPISEHNRLYWYRQTLGQGPEFLTYFQNEAQLEKSRLLSDRFSAERPKGSFSTLEIQRTEQGDSAMYLCASTSAGTEAFFGQGTRLTVV.

The chain has TRBV7-7 and TRBJ2-1; the D call of TRBD2 rests on TCRdb alone, since no DNA is present to check it. CDR1 SSHAT and CDR2 FNYEAQ come from the germline V gene (reference sequence). CDR3 length: 16 amino acids. Here the CDR3 reads CASSYATSGEGSEQFF.

The CDR3 is CASSFDRGYQPQHF. This rearrangement joins TRBV5-1 to TRBJ1-5; TCRdb reports TRBD1, a call that lacks DNA to check it against. Per the germline V gene, CDR1 is SGHRS and CDR2 is YFSETQ. The CDR3 is 14 amino acids.

This chain's CDR3 is CATSSSTGAGEQFF. The chain employs TRBV15 and TRBJ2-1; TCRdb proposes TRBD1, but this gene call is untestable without DNA. The CDR3 runs 14 residues. CDR1 and CDR2 (germline): LNHNV, YYDKDF (reference sequence).

The genes are TRBV7-9 and TRBJ1-2; the D call of TRBD1 rests on TCRdb alone, since no DNA is present to check it. The CDR3 runs 13 residues. Germline assignment: CDR1 SEHNR and CDR2 FQNEAQ (reference sequence). CDR3: CASSFGGADGYTF.

The chain joins TRBV15 to TRBJ2-7; TCRdb picks TRBD1, but there is no DNA to check that call. Germline V gives CDR1 LNHNV, CDR2 YYDKDF (reference sequence). The CDR3 spans 16 residues. CDR3 amino acids: CATSIYRGDRDYEQYF.

The chain employs TRBV13 and TRBJ2-3; absent DNA, TCRdb's TRBD1 call cannot be checked. CDR3 length: 12 residues. The V gene's germline CDR1 is PRHDT and CDR2 FYEKMQ (reference sequence). CDR3 sequence reads: CASSRGADTQYF.

The rearrangement joins TRBV11-3 to TRBJ2-2. CDR3 length: 12 residues. Germline assignment: CDR1 SGHNT and CDR2 YENEEA. The CDR3 spells CASRENTGELFF.

The rearrangement links TRBV20-1 to TRBJ2-5; TCRdb indicates TRBD2, and absent DNA this call remains unverified. CDR3 length: 19 residues. Per germline, CDR1 DFQATT and CDR2 SNEGSKA (reference sequence). The CDR3 sequence: CSARDSGLLAGGPVETQYF.

The V and J genes are TRBV7-9 and TRBJ1-2; without DNA, the TCRdb call of TRBD1 cannot be checked. The CDR3 covers 14 residues. CDR1 SEHNR and CDR2 FQNEAQ come from the germline V gene (reference sequence). This CDR3 reads CASSSQESNYGYTF.

The chain couples TRBV5-6 to TRBJ2-7; the D call of TRBD1 rests on TCRdb alone, since no DNA is present to check it. Germline V gene lookup returns CDR1 SGHDT and CDR2 YYEEEE. The CDR3 runs to 16 residues. The chain's CDR3 is CASSLRQGLLNYEQYF.

The chain joins TRBV21-1 to TRBJ1-1; TCRdb outputs TRBD1, but without DNA this stays unchecked. TRBV21-1 is a listed pseudogene. The CDR3 runs to 13 residues. CDR3 sequence reads: CASSNRGRDEAFF.

CDR3 protein: CASSDGTGGTDTQYF. The chain recombines TRBV6-4 with TRBJ2-3; checking the TCRdb D call of TRBD1 is not possible without DNA. Germline assignment: CDR1 MRHNA and CDR2 SNTAGT. This CDR3 comprises 15 residues.